These 26 T cell receptor beta chains were sequenced from one sample in a study of regulatory T cells in long-lasting Graves disease. Libraries of TCR beta came from iRepertoire HTBI primers plus Arm-PCR of CDR3 regions. In TCRdb, the multiplex PCR reads were re-called with MiXCR into one record per CDR3 protein. The sample lists 450,000 to 600,000 distinct CDR3 sequences, 15% to 20% occurring once. Time point reported: newly diagnosed GD, antithyroid drugs for less than 3 months. PBMC-extracted RNA yielded the TCR library. The same data also contributed to another study, on T cells in Graves' hyperthyroidism and ophthalmopathy.

Here the sequenced sample was peripheral blood mononuclear cells (PBMCs), taken at new diagnosis, from a patient treated with antithyroid drugs. The receptors derive from a man between 40 and 49 years old with Graves disease.

This clonotype has at least ten counts. V and J are TRBV2 and TRBJ2-7; 10 bases are shared with TRBD2. The CDR3 loop spans 15 amino acids. CDR1 is SNHLY and CDR2 is FYNNEI in the germline V gene. Losses at the gene ends were 6 bases for V and 2 bases for J; bases not matched to a gene: 7. The CDR3 sequence: CASRAGTSETYEQYF. The CDR3 nucleotides are TGTGCCAGCAGGGCCGGGACTAGCGAGACCTACGAGCAGTACTTC.

Only a few counts were recorded for this clonotype. The chain uses TRBV27 and TRBJ1-1; D may be TRBD1 (6 bases). This CDR3 is built from 16 residues. Germline CDR1 is MNHEY and CDR2 is SMNVEV (reference sequence). Trimming cost V 5 bases and J 0 bases, with 16 bases left between them. The chain's CDR3 is CASSRQEGIVNTEAFF. CDR3 DNA sequence: TGTGCCAGCAGTAGACAGGAAGGGATAGTGAACACTGAAGCTTTCTTT.

On this clonotype itself: Sequence at one end of the junction differs from germline and may be a read error. J is TRBJ2-7 and V is TRBV7-9, with TRBD2 matching 10 bases. The CDR3 sequence is 17 residues long. From germline, CDR1 is SEHNR and CDR2 FQNEAQ (reference sequence). This chain's CDR3 is CASRDLAGEGRPYGQYF. CDR3 DNA: TGTGCCAGCAGAGATCTAGCGGGAGAAGGTCGCCCCTACGGGCAGTACTTC.

This clonotype was recorded many times. The V gene is TRBV14, the J gene TRBJ2-1; TRBD2 agrees at 11 bases. Germline loops: CDR1 SGHDN, CDR2 FVKESK. The CDR3 loop spans 16 amino acids. V lost 1 base, J lost 7 bases, and 6 bases stayed unmatched. Here the CDR3 DNA reads TGTGCCAGCAGCCAAGTAGCGGGAGGGATGACAAATGAGCAGTTCTTC. Protein: CASSQVAGGMTNEQFF. Together with reference TRBV14 and TRBJ2-1, the CDR3 gives the full variable domain: EAGVTQFPSHSVIEKGQTVTLRCDPISGHDNLYWYRRVMGKEIKFLLHFVKESKQDESGMPNNRFLAERTGGTYSTLKVQPAELEDSGVYFCASSQVAGGMTNEQFFGPGTRLTVL.

This clonotype was seen only once. A far larger clone is only one base removed, so a read error is likely. The chain combines TRBV6-9 with TRBJ2-7, with D unresolved. The CDR3 is 14 amino acids. Germline V lookup: CDR1 MNHGY, CDR2 SVAAGI. CDR3 nucleotides: TGTGCCAGCAGTTACCCAGCCAGCTCCTACAAGCAGTACTTC. Encoded protein: CASSYPASSYKQYF.

This clonotype occurred many times. The chain recombines TRBV5-5 with TRBJ1-2; weak D call: TRBD1 (5 bases). Trimming removed 4 bases from V and 2 bases from J, with 15 bases in between. This CDR3 is 15 amino acids long. CDR1 and CDR2 (germline): SGHKS, YYEKEE (reference sequence). The CDR3 DNA reads TGTGCCAGCAGCCCAAGGGGCAGCCTAAACTATGGCTACACCTTC. Translating gives CASSPRGSLNYGYTF.

The table lists this clonotype with many counts. CDR3 in amino acids: CASSSLGGGDTQYF. The CDR3 region has the DNA TGTGCCAGCAGTTCGTTGGGTGGAGGAGATACGCAGTATTTT. V is TRBV12-3 or TRBV12-4 and J is TRBJ2-3, with a weak D call TRBD2 (5 bases). V gave up 4 bases and J gave up 5 bases, with 13 bases separating them. The CDR3 length is 14 residues.

The V call is TRBV29-1, the J call TRBJ1-1; TRBD1 matches 7 bases. The CDR3 runs to 14 residues. Germline V gives CDR1 SQVTM, CDR2 ANQGSEA. The J segment lost 11 bases and the V segment lost 0 bases, leaving 12 bases of the junction unmatched. This chain's CDR3 is CSVEDPRGGLHAFF. The CDR3 coding sequence is TGCAGCGTTGAAGATCCCCGAGGGGGCTTGCACGCTTTCTTT.

The chain links TRBV19 to TRBJ2-7; D gene ambiguous. Germline CDR1 reads LNHDA; CDR2 reads SQIVND (reference sequence). Between the trimmed V and J ends, which lost 8 bases and 0 bases, there was a span of 20 bases. The CDR3 has 16 residues. The CDR3 DNA is TGTGCCAGTTCCCAGTGGGCCGAGGCAAGCTCCTACGAGCAGTACTTC. It translates to CASSQWAEASSYEQYF. Full variable domain (missing parts from reference TRBV19 and TRBJ2-7): DGGITQSPKYLFRKEGQNVTLSCEQNLNHDAMYWYRQDPGQGLRLIYYSQIVNDFQKGDIAEGYSVSREKKESFPLTVTSAQKNPTAFYLCASSQWAEASSYEQYFGPGTRLTVT.

This clonotype was counted only a few times. The rearrangement joins TRBV10-1 to TRBJ2-1; 8 bases map to TRBD2. Germline-derived CDR1 and CDR2 are WNHNN and SYGVQD (reference sequence). After removal of 3 bases from V and 2 bases from J, the junction contained 9 bases not matched to a gene. The CDR3 has 17 residues. The CDR3 nucleotides read TGCGCCAGCAGTGATACTAGCGGAACTACGACCTACAATGAGCAGTTCTTC. Residues: CASSDTSGTTTYNEQFF.

The chain uses TRBV6-2 or TRBV6-3 and TRBJ2-3; D is ambiguous. This CDR3 comprises 14 residues. V was trimmed by 9 bases and J by 2 bases, leaving 15 bases between them. Germline CDR1 MNHEY, CDR2 SVGEGT. The CDR3 loop reads CASRNRATTDTQYF. The CDR3 DNA is TGTGCCAGTCGGAATCGGGCGACCACAGATACGCAGTATTTT.

In its sample, this clonotype was seen many times. CDR3 in DNA: TGTGCCAGCAGAAGCGGGGGTAGCACAGATACGCAGTATTTT. This sequence encodes CASRSGGSTDTQYF. This chain joins TRBV12-3 or TRBV12-4 and TRBJ2-3; 8 positions agree with TRBD2. The CDR3 has 14 amino acids. V was pared by 6 bases and J by 0 bases, with 2 bases of the junction left unmatched.

At least ten counts were recorded for this clonotype. The chain joins TRBV10-1 to TRBJ2-1; no firm D call. The germline gives CDR1 WNHNN, CDR2 SYGVQD (reference sequence). The CDR3 has 12 residues. V was cut by 2 bases and J by 6 bases, with 5 bases left in between. CDR3 nucleotides: TGCGCCAGCAGTGAGGTCGGCAATGAGCAGTTCTTC. It is translated as CASSEVGNEQFF.

In this sample, this clonotype turned up many times. This rearrangement joins TRBV28 to TRBJ2-2; a weak D match, TRBD1 (6 bases). Germline V gives CDR1 MDHEN, CDR2 SYDVKM. Trimming stripped 9 bases from V and 0 bases from J, with 14 bases between. This CDR3 comprises 15 residues. CDR3 nucleotide sequence: TGTGCCAGTCTTAAAGGGGGACCGAACACCGGGGAGCTGTTTTTT. It is translated as CASLKGGPNTGELFF.

CDR3 nucleotides: TGTGCCAGCGGCGACGCCTACGAGCAGTACTTC. Protein: CASGDAYEQYF. This rearrangement joins TRBV11-2 to TRBJ2-7; D not resolved. There are 11 residues in the CDR3. Germline CDR1 and CDR2: SGHAT and FQNNGV. Trimming pared 8 bases from V and 2 bases from J, leaving 7 bases between.

This rearrangement joins TRBV2 to TRBJ2-3; 12 positions agree with TRBD1. Germline-derived CDR1 and CDR2 are SNHLY and FYNNEI. The CDR3 extends over 17 amino acids. J was trimmed by 3 bases and V by 6 bases; bases with no gene match: 10. The chain's CDR3 is CASRKLGTGGGTDTQYF. The CDR3 DNA reads as TGTGCCAGCAGGAAACTTGGGACAGGGGGCGGGACAGATACGCAGTATTTT.

This clonotype was recorded many times. The chain employs TRBV28 and TRBJ2-7; 9 bases map to TRBD1. The CDR3 consists of 14 residues. CDR1 and CDR2 from the germline V gene are MDHEN and SYDVKM. Germline trimming cut 6 bases from V and 7 bases from J; bases unmatched to any gene: 10. CDR3 nucleotide sequence: TGTGCCAGCAGCCTGGACAGGGGCACTAATGAGCAGTACTTC. Protein: CASSLDRGTNEQYF.

The chain joins TRBV6-1 to TRBJ2-3, with 9 positions matching TRBD1. The germline V gene encodes CDR1 MNHNS and CDR2 SASEGT. The CDR3 loop spans 14 amino acids. The J segment lost 1 base and the V segment lost 6 bases, leaving 2 bases of the junction unmatched. This CDR3 reads CASRTGGGTDTQYF. The CDR3 DNA sequence: TGTGCCAGCAGAACAGGGGGCGGCACAGATACGCAGTATTTT.

This chain joins TRBV5-1 and TRBJ1-1, with D maybe TRBD1 (5 bases). The CDR3 length is 15 residues. The germline V gene has CDR1 SGHRS and CDR2 YFSETQ. Trimming left V 2 bases short and J 5 bases short, with 16 bases between. The CDR3 protein is CASSFLGAEGTEAFF. DNA for the CDR3: TGCGCCAGCAGCTTCCTAGGGGCTGAGGGAACTGAAGCTTTCTTT.

Concerning this clonotype: One junction end does not reproduce the germline sequence, and a read error may be involved. The chain links TRBV14 to TRBJ1-3, with 8 bases fitting TRBD1. This CDR3 is built from 15 residues. Germline-derived CDR1 and CDR2 are SGHDN and FVKESK. The CDR3 here is CVSRRTGTDGNTIYF. CDR3 sequence (DNA): TGTGTCAGCAGGAGGACAGGGACAGACGGAAACACCATATATTTT.

This clonotype was seen at least ten times. The chain's CDR3 is CASSPSGLAGGYSYEQYF. The DNA of the CDR3 is TGCGCCAGCAGCCCATCGGGACTAGCGGGGGGCTACTCCTACGAGCAGTACTTC. The chain recombines TRBV4-1 with TRBJ2-7; 15 bases fit TRBD2. The V segment lost 4 bases and the J segment 0 bases; nucleotides outside the gene matches: 7. CDR3 size: 18 residues. In germline, CDR1 is MGHRA, CDR2 YSYEKL.

This clonotype was counted many times. V gene TRBV6-1 combines with J gene TRBJ1-1; unclear D gene. CDR1 is MNHNS, CDR2 SASEGT, per germline. Trimming stripped 5 bases from V and 0 bases from J, with 22 bases between. CDR3 length equals 18 residues. For the CDR3, the DNA is TGTGCCAGCAGTCCCGATGGAATACGGTCCAATTTGAACACTGAAGCTTTCTTT. The encoded protein is CASSPDGIRSNLNTEAFF.

This clonotype showed up many times. This chain uses TRBV24-1 with TRBJ2-7; 10 bases fit TRBD1. Looked up from germline, CDR1 is KGHDR and CDR2 is SFDVKD. This CDR3 comprises 13 residues. Trimming at V came to 2 bases and at J to 7 bases, leaving 1 base not matched to a gene. For the CDR3, the DNA is TGTGCCACCAGTGATTGGGACAGGGGTGAGCAGTACTTC. Protein sequence: CATSDWDRGEQYF.

This clonotype came up a few times. This chain joins TRBV5-1 and TRBJ2-1; weak D call: TRBD1 (6 bases). V dropped 2 bases and J dropped 8 bases, with 17 bases sitting between them. The length of the CDR3 is 15 residues. The germline CDR1 and CDR2 sequences are SGHRS and YFSETQ. The CDR3 region is CASSFQTLPGDEQFF. The DNA for the CDR3 is TGCGCCAGCAGCTTCCAGACCCTTCCAGGGGATGAGCAGTTCTTC.

This clonotype showed up many times. V usage is TRBV28 and J usage is TRBJ1-5, with D unresolved. CDR3 length equals 15 residues. Germline CDR1 and CDR2: MDHEN and SYDVKM. V lost 6 bases and J 2 bases, leaving 14 bases between the germline ends. CDR3 sequence (DNA): TGTGCCAGCAGAATAGGCGGCATGGGCAATCAGCCCCAGCATTTT. It yields the protein CASRIGGMGNQPQHF.

Note on this clonotype: A much larger clonotype is one base distant, so this may be a read error. The rearrangement uses TRBV5-5 and TRBJ2-3, with 10 positions matching TRBD1. Germline values: CDR1 SGHKS, CDR2 YYEKEE (reference sequence). V was pared by 0 bases and J by 4 bases, with 5 bases of the junction left unmatched. CDR3 length: 16 amino acids. CDR3 in DNA: TGTGCCAGCAGCTTGGGCATGGGACAGGGGTCAGATACGCAGTATTTT. Translating it yields CASSLGMGQGSDTQYF.